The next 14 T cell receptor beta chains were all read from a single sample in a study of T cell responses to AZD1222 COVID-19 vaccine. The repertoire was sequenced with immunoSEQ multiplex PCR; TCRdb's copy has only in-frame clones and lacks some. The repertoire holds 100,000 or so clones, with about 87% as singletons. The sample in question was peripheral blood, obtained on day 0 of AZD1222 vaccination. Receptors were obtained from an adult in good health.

CDR3 sequence (DNA): TGTGCCAGCAGCGTAGGGGGGTTAGGAGAGCAGTACTTC. This translates into CASSVGGLGEQYF. V gene TRBV9 combines with J gene TRBJ2-7; D may correspond to TRBD1 or TRBD2 (5 bases each). This CDR3 is 13 amino acids long. V dropped 0 bases and J dropped 7 bases, with 11 bases sitting between them. The germline CDR1 and CDR2 sequences are SGDLS and YYNGEE.

The CDR3 sequence is CASSEDLQSSGYTF. The CDR3, as DNA: TGTGCCAGCAGTGAAGACCTTCAGTCATCTGGCTACACCTTC. This rearrangement joins TRBV6-1 to TRBJ1-2; no firm D call. Germline lookup yields CDR1 MNHNS and CDR2 SASEGT. V was shortened by 1 base and J by 7 bases, with 13 bases between the two germline ends. The CDR3 is 14 residues long.

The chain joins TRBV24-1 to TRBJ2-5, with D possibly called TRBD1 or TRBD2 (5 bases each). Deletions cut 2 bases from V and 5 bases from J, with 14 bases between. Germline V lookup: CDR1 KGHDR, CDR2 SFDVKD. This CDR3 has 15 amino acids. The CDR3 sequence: CATSDSRERGETQYF. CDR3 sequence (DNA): TGTGCCACCAGTGATTCCAGGGAGCGAGGGGAGACCCAGTACTTC.

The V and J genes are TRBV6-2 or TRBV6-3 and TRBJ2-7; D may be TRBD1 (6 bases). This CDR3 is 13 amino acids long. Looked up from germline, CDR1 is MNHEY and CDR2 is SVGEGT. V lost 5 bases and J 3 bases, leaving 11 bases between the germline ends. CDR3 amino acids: CASSLTGSYEQYF. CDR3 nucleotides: TGTGCCAGCAGTCTTACAGGGAGCTACGAGCAGTACTTC.

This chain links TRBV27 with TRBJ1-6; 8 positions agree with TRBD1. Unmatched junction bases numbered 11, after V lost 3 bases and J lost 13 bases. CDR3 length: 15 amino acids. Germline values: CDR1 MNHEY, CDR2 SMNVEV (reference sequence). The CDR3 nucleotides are TGTGCCAGCAGTTTGCTAGGGACAGGAGTAAATCCCCTCCACTTT. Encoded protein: CASSLLGTGVNPLHF.

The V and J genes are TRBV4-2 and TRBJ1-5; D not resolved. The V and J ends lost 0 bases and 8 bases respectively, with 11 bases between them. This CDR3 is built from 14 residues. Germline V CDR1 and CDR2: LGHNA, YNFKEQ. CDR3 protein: CASSQDEGLKPQHF. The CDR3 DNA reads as TGTGCCAGCAGCCAAGATGAGGGTCTGAAGCCCCAGCATTTT.

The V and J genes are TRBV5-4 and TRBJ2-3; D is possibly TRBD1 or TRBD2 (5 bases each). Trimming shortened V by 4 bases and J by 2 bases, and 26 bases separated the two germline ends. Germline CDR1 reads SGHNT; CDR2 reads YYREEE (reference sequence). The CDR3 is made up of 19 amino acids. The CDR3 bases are TGTGCCAGCAGCACGCACCTGGGGTCGGGACCCCTTTTCACAGATACGCAGTATTTT. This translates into CASSTHLGSGPLFTDTQYF.

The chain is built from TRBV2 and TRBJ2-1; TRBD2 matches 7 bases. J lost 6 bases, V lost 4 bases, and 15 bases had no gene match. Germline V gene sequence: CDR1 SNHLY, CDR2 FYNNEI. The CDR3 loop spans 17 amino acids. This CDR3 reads CASSGLTQRDVGNEQFF. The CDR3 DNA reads TGTGCCAGCAGTGGATTGACCCAGCGGGACGTAGGCAATGAGCAGTTCTTC.

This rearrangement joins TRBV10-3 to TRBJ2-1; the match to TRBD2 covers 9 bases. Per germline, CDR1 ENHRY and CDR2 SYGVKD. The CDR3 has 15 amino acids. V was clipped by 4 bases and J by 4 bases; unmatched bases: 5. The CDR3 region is CAISVTSGSYNEQFF. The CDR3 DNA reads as TGTGCCATCAGTGTGACTAGCGGCTCGTACAATGAGCAGTTCTTC.

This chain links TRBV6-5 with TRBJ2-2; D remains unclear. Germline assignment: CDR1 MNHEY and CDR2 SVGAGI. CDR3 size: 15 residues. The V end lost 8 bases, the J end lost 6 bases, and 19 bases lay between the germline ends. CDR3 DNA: TGTGCCAGCCGATACCGAACTGCGCAACCCGGGGAGCTGTTTTTT. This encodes CASRYRTAQPGELFF.

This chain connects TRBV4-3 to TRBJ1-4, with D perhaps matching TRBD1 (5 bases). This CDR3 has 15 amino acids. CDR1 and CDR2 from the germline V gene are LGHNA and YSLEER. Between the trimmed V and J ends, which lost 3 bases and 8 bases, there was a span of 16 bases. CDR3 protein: CASSQERTPTEKLFF. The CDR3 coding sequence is TGCGCCAGCAGCCAGGAAAGGACACCCACCGAAAAACTGTTTTTT.

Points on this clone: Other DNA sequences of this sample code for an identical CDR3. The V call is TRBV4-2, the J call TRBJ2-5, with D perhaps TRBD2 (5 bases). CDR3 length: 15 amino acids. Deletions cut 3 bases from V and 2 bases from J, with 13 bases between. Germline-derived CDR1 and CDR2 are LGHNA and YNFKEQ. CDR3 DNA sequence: TGTGCCAGCAGCCAGGCGCTGGGCGGGCAAGAGACCCAGTACTTC. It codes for CASSQALGGQETQYF.

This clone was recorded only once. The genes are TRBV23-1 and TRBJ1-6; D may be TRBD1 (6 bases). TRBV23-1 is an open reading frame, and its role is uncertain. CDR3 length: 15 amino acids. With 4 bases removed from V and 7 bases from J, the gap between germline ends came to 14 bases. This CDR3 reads CASSLSPQGNSPLHF. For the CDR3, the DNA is TGCGCCAGCAGTCTCAGTCCTCAGGGGAATTCACCCCTCCACTTT.

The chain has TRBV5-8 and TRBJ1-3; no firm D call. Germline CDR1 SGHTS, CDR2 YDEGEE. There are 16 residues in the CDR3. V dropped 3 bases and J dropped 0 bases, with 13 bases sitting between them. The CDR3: CASSSSALSSGNTIYF. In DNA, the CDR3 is TGTGCCAGCAGCTCCTCAGCGCTGAGCTCTGGAAACACCATATATTTT.